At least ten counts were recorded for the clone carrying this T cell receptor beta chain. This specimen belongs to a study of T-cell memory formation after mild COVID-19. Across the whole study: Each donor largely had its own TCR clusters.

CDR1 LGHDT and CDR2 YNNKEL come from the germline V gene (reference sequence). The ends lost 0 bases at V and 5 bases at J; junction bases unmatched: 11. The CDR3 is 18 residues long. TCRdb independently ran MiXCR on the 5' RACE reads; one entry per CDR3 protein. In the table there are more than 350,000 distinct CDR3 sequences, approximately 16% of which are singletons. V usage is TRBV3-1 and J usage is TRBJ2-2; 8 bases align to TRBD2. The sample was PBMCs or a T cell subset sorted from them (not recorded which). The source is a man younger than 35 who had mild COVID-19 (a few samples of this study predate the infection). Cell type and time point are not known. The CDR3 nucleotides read TGTGCCAGCAGCCAAGATTTGCCGGGGGGGCCGAGTACCGGGGAGCTGTTTTTT. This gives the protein CASSQDLPGGPSTGELFF.